A single sample gave rise to the 5 T cell receptor beta chains below, sequenced in a study of T-cell memory formation after mild COVID-19. TCRdb analysed the 5' RACE reads with MiXCR anew, one entry per CDR3 protein. The table shows 250,000 to 400,000 distinct CDR3 sequences, with approximately 15% occurring only once. The sequenced sample consisted of PBMCs or a T cell subset sorted from them (not recorded which). Every receptor here comes from a man aged 18 to 30 who had mild COVID-19 (a few samples of this study predate the infection). Cell type and time point are not known.

This clonotype was counted at least ten times. J is TRBJ2-5 and V is TRBV30; D is undetermined. The CDR3 is made up of 12 amino acids. Germline CDR1 reads GTSNPN; CDR2 reads SVGIG (reference sequence). Trimming left V 2 bases short and J 0 bases short, with 4 bases between. CDR3: CAWSKDQETQYF. CDR3 DNA: TGTGCCTGGAGTAAAGACCAAGAGACCCAGTACTTC.

This clonotype was seen only a few times. This chain uses TRBV6-6 with TRBJ2-1, with 9 nucleotides matching TRBD2. CDR1 and CDR2 (germline): MNHNY, SVGAGI (reference sequence). V lost 10 bases and J lost 7; bases outside the gene matches: 2. The CDR3 loop spans 11 amino acids. The CDR3: CANAGGNEQFF. The CDR3 DNA sequence: TGTGCCAACGCGGGGGGGAATGAGCAGTTCTTC.

This clonotype came up a few times. The chain has TRBV6-5 and TRBJ2-3; TRBD2 matches at 9 bases. The V gene end was trimmed by 0 bases and the J gene end by 8 bases; junction bases not matched to a gene: 9. Germline CDR1 and CDR2: MNHEY and SVGAGI. The CDR3 is made up of 16 amino acids. The CDR3 DNA reads TGTGCCAGCAGTTACTCTTTAGCGGGGGAGGAAGGTACGCAGTATTTT. This codes for CASSYSLAGEEGTQYF.

This clonotype was detected ten times or more. V is TRBV20-1 and J is TRBJ2-5, with unresolved D. CDR1 is DFQATT and CDR2 is SNEGSKA in the germline V gene (reference sequence). The length of the CDR3 is 12 residues. V was cut by 1 base and J by 5 bases, with 8 bases left in between. The CDR3 nucleotides are TGCAGTGCTAGAGTTCATTTGGAGACCCAGTACTTC. Protein sequence: CSARVHLETQYF.

This clonotype has only a few counts. This chain joins TRBV5-1 and TRBJ2-2; 7 nucleotides match TRBD2. Looked up from germline, CDR1 is SGHRS and CDR2 is YFSETQ. The trim removed 4 bases at V and 6 bases at J, leaving 6 bases unmatched. The CDR3 extends over 14 amino acids. CDR3 loop: CASSLPGGSGELFF. CDR3 sequence (DNA): TGCGCCAGCAGCCTACCCGGGGGGTCCGGGGAGCTGTTTTTT.